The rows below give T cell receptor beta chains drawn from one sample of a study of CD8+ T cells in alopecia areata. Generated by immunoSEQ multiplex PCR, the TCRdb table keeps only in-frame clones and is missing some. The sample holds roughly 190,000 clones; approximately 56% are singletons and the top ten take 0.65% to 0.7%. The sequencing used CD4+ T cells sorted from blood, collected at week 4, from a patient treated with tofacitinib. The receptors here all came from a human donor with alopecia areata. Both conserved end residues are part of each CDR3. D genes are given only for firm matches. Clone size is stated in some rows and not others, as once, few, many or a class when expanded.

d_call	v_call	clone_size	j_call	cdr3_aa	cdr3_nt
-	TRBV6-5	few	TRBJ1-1	CASSHRGGNTEAFF	TGTGCCAGCAGCCACCGGGGGGGGAACACTGAAGCTTTCTTT
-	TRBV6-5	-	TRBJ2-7	CASSYGPSLNEQYF	TGTGCCAGCAGTTACGGGCCTTCTTTGAACGAGCAGTACTTC
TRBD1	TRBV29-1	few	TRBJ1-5	CSVVDRVNQPQHF	TGCAGCGTCGTTGACAGGGTCAATCAGCCCCAGCATTTT
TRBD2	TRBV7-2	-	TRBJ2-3	CASSSRLAGEGADTQYF	TGTGCCAGCAGCTCCCGACTAGCGGGAGAAGGGGCAGATACGCAGTATTTT
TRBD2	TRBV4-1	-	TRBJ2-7	CASSRTSVSIYEQYF	TGCGCCAGCAGTCGGACTAGCGTATCGATTTACGAGCAGTACTTC
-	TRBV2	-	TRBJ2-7	CASSVVYEQYF	TGTGCCAGCAGTGTTGTCTACGAGCAGTACTTC
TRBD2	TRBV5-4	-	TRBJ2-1	CASSFGVAGYNEQFF	TGTGCCAGCAGCTTCGGAGTAGCGGGATACAATGAGCAGTTCTTC
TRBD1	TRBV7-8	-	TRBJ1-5	CASSRQGNSNQPQHF	TGTGCCAGCAGCCGACAGGGCAATAGCAATCAGCCCCAGCATTTT
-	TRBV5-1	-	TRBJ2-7	CASSRGSSYEQYF	TGCGCCAGCAGTCGAGGTAGCTCCTACGAGCAGTACTTC
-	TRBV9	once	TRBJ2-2	CASSPQTSSGELFF	TGTGCCAGCAGCCCACAGACTAGTTCGGGGGAGCTGTTTTTT
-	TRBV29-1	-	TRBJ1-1	CSAGREEAFF	TGCAGCGCCGGTAGGGAGGAAGCTTTCTTT
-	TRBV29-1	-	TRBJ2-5	CSVEQRETQYF	TGCAGCGTTGAGCAAAGAGAGACCCAGTACTTC
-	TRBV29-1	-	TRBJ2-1	CSAPPAVNEQFF	TGCAGCGCCCCGCCCGCAGTCAATGAGCAGTTCTTC
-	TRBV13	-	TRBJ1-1	CASSRENTEAFF	TGTGCCAGCAGCCGCGAAAACACTGAAGCTTTCTTT
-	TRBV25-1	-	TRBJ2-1	CASSDVWGNSYNEQFF	TGTGCCAGCAGTGACGTTTGGGGCAACTCCTACAATGAGCAGTTCTTC
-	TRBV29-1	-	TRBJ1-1	CSVGARGGSFF	TGCAGCGTTGGGGCAAGGGGAGGGTCTTTCTTT
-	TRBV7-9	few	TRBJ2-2	CASSWTGELFF	TGTGCCAGCAGCTGGACCGGGGAGCTGTTTTTT
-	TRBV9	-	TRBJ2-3	CASKETASTDTQYF	TGTGCCAGCAAAGAGACAGCATCCACAGATACGCAGTATTTT
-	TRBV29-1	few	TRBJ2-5	CSAPGGAGETQYF	TGCAGCGCCCCTGGGGGGGCGGGGGAGACCCAGTACTTC
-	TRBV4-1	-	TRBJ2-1	CASSQGPEGEQFF	TGCGCCAGCAGCCAAGGGCCCGAAGGTGAGCAGTTCTTC
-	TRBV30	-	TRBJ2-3	CAWSVQGGDTQYF	TGTGCCTGGAGTGTACAGGGAGGAGATACGCAGTATTTT
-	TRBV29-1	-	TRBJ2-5	CGSSGGQETQYF	TGCGGCAGCTCTGGGGGTCAAGAGACCCAGTACTTC